A selection of T cell receptor beta chains follows, all from one sample in a study of blood T cells in healthy people across ages. TCRdb itself ran the 5' RACE reads through MiXCR, one entry per CDR3 protein. The sample holds some 1.1 million distinct CDR3 sequences, 30% to 40% seen once. The sequenced sample was blood. The receptors were gathered from a man aged 18 to 30 in good health. Both conserved end residues are part of each CDR3. A D gene is named only where the DNA matches it firmly. The size entry is marked missing in some rows and otherwise reads once, few, many or a size class.

D gene	clone size	V gene	J gene	CDR3 protein	CDR3 DNA
-	few	TRBV9	TRBJ2-2	CASSVAVYPGELFF	TGTGCCAGCAGCGTAGCGGTCTACCCCGGGGAGCTGTTTTTT
TRBD1	few	TRBV12-3/TRBV12-4	TRBJ1-1	CASSPRDRGQTEAFF	TGTGCCAGCAGCCCCCGGGACAGGGGGCAAACTGAAGCTTTCTTT
-	many	TRBV2	TRBJ2-7	CASSASPYEQYF	TGTGCCAGCAGTGCCAGTCCCTACGAGCAGTACTTC
-	few	TRBV28	TRBJ1-1	CASRTPGEWGTEAFF	TGTGCCAGCAGAACCCCAGGGGAGTGGGGCACTGAAGCTTTCTTT
TRBD1	few	TRBV4-3	TRBJ2-1	CASASPGTGVYNEQFF	TGCGCCAGCGCATCACCCGGGACAGGGGTCTACAATGAGCAGTTCTTC
TRBD1	-	TRBV4-1	TRBJ2-2	CASRGGTGDTGELFF	TGCGCCAGCAGGGGGGGGACAGGGGACACCGGGGAGCTGTTTTTT
-	-	TRBV10-3	TRBJ2-7	CAISESGGWTYEQYF	TGTGCCATCAGTGAGTCGGGGGGATGGACCTACGAGCAGTACTTC
-	-	TRBV11-2	TRBJ2-3	CASHWGTTTDTQYF	TGTGCCAGCCATTGGGGGACAACCACAGATACGCAGTATTTT
-	-	TRBV12-3/TRBV12-4	TRBJ2-7	CASSPTHPYEQYF	TGTGCCAGCAGCCCGACCCATCCCTACGAGCAGTACTTC
-	-	TRBV12-3/TRBV12-4	TRBJ2-7	CASSLAGPAQAEQYF	TGTGCCAGCAGTTTAGCTGGACCCGCGCAGGCCGAGCAGTACTTC
TRBD1	-	TRBV29-1	TRBJ2-7	CSVPGQAYNEQYF	TGCAGCGTCCCGGGACAGGCCTACAATGAGCAGTACTTC
TRBD2	few	TRBV6-1	TRBJ2-5	CASRQLAGGVETQYF	TGTGCCAGCAGACAACTAGCGGGGGGCGTAGAGACCCAGTACTTC
TRBD2	-	TRBV7-8	TRBJ2-7	CASSTSGRSYDQYF	TGTGCCAGCAGTACTAGCGGGCGCTCCTACGACCAGTACTTC
-	few	TRBV11-2	TRBJ2-7	CASRELGSYEQYF	TGTGCCAGCAGAGAACTGGGCTCCTACGAGCAGTACTTC
TRBD1	-	TRBV12-3/TRBV12-4	TRBJ2-3	CASSLGQGADTRYF	TGTGCCAGCAGTTTGGGGCAGGGGGCGGATACGCGGTATTTT
TRBD1	once	TRBV9	TRBJ2-5	CASSVQQGSCNEQYF	TGTGCCAGCAGCGTACAACAGGGGTCCTGCAATGAGCAGTACTTC
-	few	TRBV4-3	TRBJ2-4	CASSQGRLVKNIQYF	TGCGCCAGCAGCCAGGGGAGGTTGGTGAAAAACATTCAGTACTTC
TRBD1	few	TRBV4-3	TRBJ1-2	CASSQVGNRGYGYTF	TGCGCCAGCAGCCAAGTTGGAAACAGGGGGTATGGCTACACCTTC
TRBD2	-	TRBV7-2	TRBJ2-1	CASSSGLADTYNEQFF	TGTGCCAGCAGCTCTGGACTAGCGGACACTTACAATGAGCAGTTCTTC
TRBD1	-	TRBV18	TRBJ1-2	CASSPEDRGRNTF	TGTGCCAGCTCACCCGAGGACAGGGGCCGAAACACCTTC
TRBD2	-	TRBV20-1	TRBJ2-3	CSAREGAGGPPDTQYF	TGCAGTGCTAGAGAGGGAGCGGGGGGGCCCCCAGATACGCAGTATTTT
-	-	TRBV9	TRBJ2-2	CASSVEFRYTGELFF	TGTGCCAGCAGCGTAGAATTCAGATACACCGGGGAGCTGTTTTTT
-	many	TRBV10-3	TRBJ2-5	CATNFGGSETQYF	TGTGCCACCAACTTTGGGGGCTCAGAGACCCAGTACTTC
-	-	TRBV28	TRBJ1-3	CASSERTVTSGNTIYF	TGTGCCAGCAGTGAACGGACAGTTACCTCTGGAAACACCATATATTTT